One sample yielded the 27 T cell receptor beta chains listed below, sequenced in a study of blood T cell repertoires in COVID-19. Using immunoSEQ multiplex PCR, the repertoire was profiled, and TCRdb retains in-frame clones only, with some absent. The table includes about 220,000 clones, 82% detected once. The sample comprised peripheral blood. Source of these receptors: a woman in her seventies with COVID-19, enrolled during active disease.

The rearrangement joins TRBV14 to TRBJ2-3; TRBD1 agrees at 8 bases. CDR1 and CDR2 (germline): SGHDN, FVKESK. J was trimmed by 5 bases and V by 4 bases; bases with no gene match: 8. The CDR3 spans 15 residues. In DNA form, the CDR3 reads TGTGCCAGCAGCCCTTATGGACAGGGAAGAGATACGCAGTATTTT. It specifies CASSPYGQGRDTQYF.

The chain joins TRBV29-1 to TRBJ1-2; 12 bases are shared with TRBD1. CDR1 and CDR2 from the germline V gene are SQVTM and ANQGSEA. Unmatched junction bases numbered 10, after V lost 3 bases and J lost 8 bases. The CDR3 runs 15 residues. The CDR3 loop reads CSVERGQGAIWGYTF. The CDR3 region has the DNA TGCAGCGTTGAGAGGGGACAGGGGGCAATCTGGGGCTACACCTTC.

The chain links TRBV28 to TRBJ2-5, with no clear D. Trimming removed 9 bases at V and 5 bases at J, with 19 bases between. Germline CDR1 is MDHEN and CDR2 is SYDVKM. The CDR3 runs to 14 residues. The CDR3 loop is CASSEWNQAETQYF. The CDR3 DNA follows: TGTGCCAGTTCGGAATGGAACCAGGCCGAGACCCAGTACTTC.

The chain employs TRBV10-3 and TRBJ2-2; D is possibly TRBD1 (5 bases). V was pared by 2 bases and J by 5 bases, with 9 bases between. Germline CDR1 reads ENHRY; CDR2 reads SYGVKD. The CDR3 has 14 amino acids. For the CDR3, the DNA is TGTGCCATCAGTGAGGAGCCAGGGACCGGGGAGCTGTTTTTT. This encodes CAISEEPGTGELFF.

The rearrangement links TRBV28 to TRBJ2-7; 8 positions match TRBD1. Looked up from germline, CDR1 is MDHEN and CDR2 is SYDVKM. The CDR3 consists of 13 residues. With 7 bases clipped from V and 6 bases from J, the junction kept 8 bases outside the gene matches. The CDR3 is CASKGTGRSEQYF. The DNA of the CDR3 is TGTGCCAGCAAGGGGACAGGTCGGAGCGAGCAGTACTTC.

This chain links TRBV4-3 with TRBJ2-7; D call uncertain. In germline, CDR1 is LGHNA, CDR2 YSLEER. Trimming cost V 1 base and J 5 bases, with 15 bases left between them. This CDR3 region has 15 residues. In DNA, the CDR3 is TGCGCCAGCAGCCAAGCGCGGAAGTCAGTAGACGAGCAGTACTTC. It specifies CASSQARKSVDEQYF.

This clone has only a few counts. V is TRBV2 and J is TRBJ2-7; 7 bases fit TRBD2. This CDR3 has 13 residues. The germline gives CDR1 SNHLY, CDR2 FYNNEI. Trimming cost V 10 bases and J 3 bases; bases outside gene matches: 9. The CDR3 DNA reads as TGTGCCACCACGCCGGGACTAATCTACGAGCAGTACTTC. Its protein product is CATTPGLIYEQYF.

This rearrangement joins TRBV18 to TRBJ2-5; D gene ambiguous. This CDR3 contains 14 residues. Germline V gene sequence: CDR1 KGHSH, CDR2 LQKENI. V lost 1 base, J lost 5 bases, and 11 bases lay in between. The CDR3 nucleotides read TGTGCCAGCTCACCACTTGCGAGGCCCGAGACCCAGTACTTC. Translated, it gives CASSPLARPETQYF.

The gene calls are TRBV7-2 and TRBJ1-2; possible D gene TRBD1, 6 bases. Trimming left V 5 bases short and J 4 bases short, with 14 bases between. In germline, CDR1 is SGHTA, CDR2 FQGNSA. There are 14 residues in the CDR3. DNA for the CDR3: TGTGCCAGCAGCAATGACGGCAGGGGCTATGGCTACACCTTC. Protein: CASSNDGRGYGYTF.

This clone occurred once. This chain uses TRBV6-2 or TRBV6-3 with TRBJ2-7, with 7 positions matching TRBD1. J gave up 2 bases and V 4 bases, and 11 bases lay outside the gene matches. Germline V gene data show CDR1 as MNHEY and CDR2 as SVGEGT. The CDR3 length is 16 residues. CDR3 DNA sequence: TGTGCCAGCAGTTCTAATGCCTGGGACAGACCCTACGAGCAGTACTTC. Protein product: CASSSNAWDRPYEQYF.

The rearrangement joins TRBV5-1 to TRBJ2-1; tentatively, D is TRBD1 (5 bases). Germline CDR1 is SGHRS and CDR2 is YFSETQ. The CDR3 sequence is 15 residues long. Trimming left V 0 bases short and J 7 bases short, with 14 bases between. CDR3 in amino acids: CASSLEGSRGNEQFF. CDR3 bases: TGCGCCAGCAGCTTGGAGGGTTCTAGGGGAAATGAGCAGTTCTTC.

The rearrangement links TRBV18 to TRBJ1-2; perhaps TRBD1 as D (5 bases). CDR3 length: 14 amino acids. V was clipped by 3 bases and J by 4 bases, with 12 bases between them. CDR1 and CDR2 (germline): KGHSH, LQKENI. CDR3 sequence (DNA): TGTGCCAGCTCACCCGTGGACACGTTCTATGGCTACACCTTC. Protein sequence: CASSPVDTFYGYTF.

This chain uses TRBV28 with TRBJ2-7; 8 bases agree with TRBD2. V shed 10 bases and J 4 bases; nucleotides not matched to a gene: 15. This CDR3 region has 15 residues. Germline CDR1 and CDR2: MDHEN and SYDVKM. The chain's CDR3 is CATLGGVAGLYEQYF. CDR3 sequence (DNA): TGTGCCACTCTTGGTGGGGTAGCGGGACTATACGAGCAGTACTTC. Filled out from reference TRBV28 and TRBJ2-7, the complete variable domain reads DVKVTQSSRYLVKRTGEKVFLECVQDMDHENMFWYRQDPGLGLRLIYFSYDVKMKEKGDIPEGYSVSREKKERFSLILESASTNQTSMYLCATLGGVAGLYEQYFGPGTRLTVT.

The chain recombines TRBV10-3 with TRBJ1-2, with D maybe TRBD1 (5 bases). The CDR3 is 16 amino acids. The V gene lost 0 bases and the J gene lost 0 bases, with 11 bases spanning the gap. CDR1 and CDR2 from the germline V gene are ENHRY and SYGVKD. As DNA, the CDR3 is TGTGCCATCAGTGAGTCGAGCCAGGGCCCTAACTATGGCTACACCTTC. This translates into CAISESSQGPNYGYTF.

This clone was found a few times. The chain carries TRBV9 and TRBJ2-7, with 7 bases lining up with TRBD2. V trimming: 0 bases; J trimming: 6 bases; junction bases outside the gene matches: 6. The CDR3 has 14 residues. Germline loops: CDR1 SGDLS, CDR2 YYNGEE. CDR3 in DNA: TGTGCCAGCAGCGTAGGGGGAGGGCCGAGCGAGCAGTACTTC. Translating it yields CASSVGGGPSEQYF.

V is TRBV4-3 and J is TRBJ2-1; D might be TRBD2 (6 bases). CDR1 and CDR2 from the germline V gene are LGHNA and YSLEER. The CDR3 consists of 17 residues. Trimming cost V 0 bases and J 7 bases, with 19 bases left between them. The CDR3 DNA is TGCGCCAGCAGCCAAGATTTGTTTGGAGCGGAGGGGAATGAGCAGTTCTTC. Translated, it gives CASSQDLFGAEGNEQFF.

CDR3 sequence: CASSPPETRDTQYF. The CDR3 region has the DNA TGTGCCAGCTCACCACCGGAGACTAGGGATACGCAGTATTTT. This chain uses TRBV18 with TRBJ2-3; a weak D match, TRBD2 (6 bases). The CDR3 consists of 14 residues. Trimming pared 0 bases from V and 6 bases from J, leaving 10 bases between. Germline CDR1 is KGHSH and CDR2 is LQKENI.

The chain joins TRBV28 to TRBJ1-1; D gene uncertain. The CDR3 sequence is 14 residues long. With 8 bases removed from V and 4 bases from J, the gap between germline ends came to 17 bases. The germline V gene encodes CDR1 MDHEN and CDR2 SYDVKM. The CDR3 reads CASPGIGEITEAFF. The CDR3 nucleotides read TGTGCCAGCCCCGGGATCGGTGAGATCACTGAAGCTTTCTTT.

The chain employs TRBV14 and TRBJ2-1; TRBD2 is a possible D gene (5 bases). V dropped 8 bases and J dropped 4 bases, with 9 bases sitting between them. The CDR3 loop spans 12 amino acids. CDR1 and CDR2 (germline): SGHDN, FVKESK. CDR3: CASGSRYNEQFF. The CDR3 nucleotides read TGTGCCAGCGGGAGTAGGTACAATGAGCAGTTCTTC.

This chain connects TRBV7-2 to TRBJ1-1; the D is unclear. Germline V gene lookup returns CDR1 SGHTA and CDR2 FQGNSA. CDR3 length equals 13 residues. The germline V and J ends were trimmed by 0 bases and 6 bases, with 8 bases remaining between them. The CDR3 DNA reads TGTGCCAGCAGCTTAGCCGTCTTCCCTGAAGCTTTCTTT. Translating gives CASSLAVFPEAFF.

CDR3 in amino acids: CASSHSRLAGAAYNEQFF. CDR3 sequence (DNA): TGTGCCAGCAGTCACAGTCGACTAGCGGGAGCAGCTTACAATGAGCAGTTCTTC. This sequence joins TRBV6-6 and TRBJ2-1, with TRBD2 identical over 12 bases. Germline V gene lookup returns CDR1 MNHNY and CDR2 SVGAGI (reference sequence). The CDR3 loop spans 18 amino acids. V was pared by 5 bases and J by 4 bases, with 12 bases of the junction left unmatched.

The chain combines TRBV15 with TRBJ2-1, with 7 bases fitting TRBD1. CDR1 is LNHNV and CDR2 is YYDKDF in the germline V gene (reference sequence). J lost 8 bases, V lost 4 bases, and 14 bases had no gene match. The CDR3 spans 16 residues. As DNA, the CDR3 is TGTGCCACCAGCACGGAGACAGGGAGTGGTCGGGATGAGCAGTTCTTC. Its protein product is CATSTETGSGRDEQFF.

The V and J genes are TRBV30 and TRBJ1-1, with D tentatively TRBD1 (5 bases). V lost 2 bases and J lost 6, with 16 bases in between. The germline CDR1 and CDR2 sequences are GTSNPN and SVGIG (reference sequence). The CDR3 is 14 amino acids. CDR3 protein: CAWSSTGINPEAFF. The CDR3 DNA sequence: TGTGCCTGGAGTAGTACAGGCATAAACCCTGAAGCTTTCTTT.

This chain joins TRBV18 and TRBJ1-3; 7 bases agree with TRBD1. Germline V gene data show CDR1 as KGHSH and CDR2 as LQKENI. V lost 2 bases and J lost 0; bases outside the gene matches: 7. The CDR3 has 17 amino acids. CDR3 region: CASSPLDRANSGNTIYF. CDR3 DNA: TGTGCCAGCTCACCATTAGACAGGGCGAACTCTGGAAACACCATATATTTT.

The chain combines TRBV28 with TRBJ2-7; 11 bases line up with TRBD2. V lost 8 bases and J lost 5; bases outside the gene matches: 5. The CDR3 sequence is 13 residues long. Germline CDR1 and CDR2: MDHEN and SYDVKM. Written as DNA, the CDR3 is TGTGCCAGCCTACTAGCGGGAGCTAACGAGCAGTACTTC. Translated, it gives CASLLAGANEQYF.

The V and J genes are TRBV2 and TRBJ1-5; D call uncertain. CDR1 is SNHLY and CDR2 is FYNNEI in the germline V gene. V lost 4 bases to trimming and J lost 6 bases, with 13 bases between them. This CDR3 comprises 14 residues. The CDR3 DNA reads as TGTGCCAGCAGTGGACTAGGGTTGGGTCAGCCCCAGCATTTT. It codes for CASSGLGLGQPQHF.

The V call is TRBV30, the J call TRBJ1-5; 10 bases match TRBD1. Per germline, CDR1 GTSNPN and CDR2 SVGIG (reference sequence). Trimming took 0 bases from V and 2 from J; bases not matched to a gene: 10. The CDR3 has 18 amino acids. CDR3 protein: CAWSVGDRGGSRNQPQHF. For the CDR3, the DNA is TGTGCCTGGAGTGTAGGGGACAGGGGAGGAAGTCGCAATCAGCCCCAGCATTTT.